A selection of T cell receptor beta chains follows, all from one sample in a study of T cells in Graves' hyperthyroidism and ophthalmopathy. Each CDR3 protein is one row after TCRdb ran MiXCR on the multiplex PCR reads. Altogether roughly 600,000 distinct CDR3 sequences are present, about 14% being singletons, with the ten largest covering 12%. The sequencing input was blood. The receptors here all came from a woman aged 50 to 65 with Graves' ophthalmopathy. Each CDR3 is given with its conserved first and last residue. D genes are given only for firm matches. Rows give clone size only sometimes, using once, few, many, or a class for an expanded clone.

v_call: TRBV11-3
clone_size: .
d_call: TRBD1
j_call: TRBJ2-5
cdr3_aa: CASSLVRNRGQETQYF
cdr3_nt: TGTGCCAGCAGCTTAGTTCGGAACAGGGGTCAAGAGACCCAGTACTTC

v_call: TRBV27
clone_size: .
d_call: TRBD1
j_call: TRBJ1-1
cdr3_aa: CASSYSTGVTEAFF
cdr3_nt: TGTGCCAGCAGTTACTCAACAGGGGTTACTGAAGCTTTCTTT

v_call: TRBV9
clone_size: many
d_call: TRBD1
j_call: TRBJ1-2
cdr3_aa: CASSVEGDRFYGYTF
cdr3_nt: TGTGCCAGCAGCGTAGAGGGGGACAGGTTCTATGGCTACACCTTC

v_call: TRBV9
clone_size: .
d_call: .
j_call: TRBJ2-2
cdr3_aa: CASSVPRGRGNTGELFF
cdr3_nt: TGTGCCAGCAGCGTCCCCCGGGGGAGAGGAAACACCGGGGAGCTGTTTTTT

v_call: TRBV27
clone_size: many
d_call: .
j_call: TRBJ1-1
cdr3_aa: CASSPVVGTSEAFF
cdr3_nt: TGTGCCAGCAGCCCCGTCGTCGGGACAAGTGAAGCTTTCTTT

v_call: TRBV20-1
clone_size: few
d_call: TRBD2
j_call: TRBJ2-7
cdr3_aa: CSARGPLAELYEQYF
cdr3_nt: TGCAGTGCTAGAGGGCCGCTAGCGGAGCTCTACGAGCAGTACTTC

v_call: TRBV20-1
clone_size: many
d_call: TRBD2
j_call: TRBJ2-1
cdr3_aa: CSARVPSGRVHEQFF
cdr3_nt: TGCAGTGCTAGAGTTCCTAGCGGGAGGGTCCATGAGCAGTTCTTC

v_call: TRBV25-1
clone_size: .
d_call: .
j_call: TRBJ1-1
cdr3_aa: CASRSHATEAFF
cdr3_nt: TGTGCCAGCAGGTCACACGCCACTGAAGCTTTCTTT

v_call: TRBV18
clone_size: .
d_call: TRBD2
j_call: TRBJ2-7
cdr3_aa: CASSPGASGRTYEQYF
cdr3_nt: TGTGCCAGCTCACCCGGGGCTAGCGGGAGGACCTACGAGCAGTACTTC

v_call: TRBV19
clone_size: .
d_call: TRBD1
j_call: TRBJ2-2
cdr3_aa: CANTDRGDTGELFF
cdr3_nt: TGTGCCAATACTGACAGGGGTGACACCGGGGAGCTGTTTTTT

v_call: TRBV28
clone_size: .
d_call: .
j_call: TRBJ2-7
cdr3_aa: CASSVRSGLVYEQYF
cdr3_nt: TGTGCCAGCAGTGTCCGATCCGGCTTAGTCTACGAGCAGTACTTC

v_call: TRBV11-2
clone_size: .
d_call: .
j_call: TRBJ2-2
cdr3_aa: CASSLTSGFDTGELFF
cdr3_nt: TGTGCCAGCAGCTTAACGTCTGGGTTTGACACCGGGGAGCTGTTTTTT